This T cell receptor (beta chain) comes out of a study of blood T cell repertoires in COVID-19. Overall study context: Acute-phase and convalescent COVID-19 samples originated in the United States, Italy and Spain.

In the original analysis: It was from reference gene primer amplification that nucleated cell counts were estimated. Profiled with immunoSEQ multiplex PCR; TCRdb holds only in-frame clones, not every one. V and J calls plus clone size are reproduced from that table; the DNA served to infer D and trimming. The sample includes around 100,000 clones, roughly 79% of them seen just once. V shed 4 bases and J shed 7 bases, with 17 bases lying between them. Germline V gene lookup returns CDR1 SGHNT and CDR2 YYREEE (reference sequence). This CDR3 is built from 14 residues. The chain combines TRBV5-4 with TRBJ1-2; D may be TRBD1 (5 bases). Sequencing was done on a sample of peripheral blood. The source of this sequence is a man older than 75 with COVID-19, enrolled during active disease. CDR3 sequence (DNA): TGTGCCAGCAGCCACCGCGACAGTTCGCCTGGCTACACCTTC. Translated, it gives CASSHRDSSPGYTF.